This TCR beta chain was captured by sequencing in a study of cytomegalovirus exposure and HLA in healthy donors. Across the whole study: About 200 million T cells yielded fewer than 120 million unique TCR beta sequences in earlier analysis. Regarding the study as a whole: An observed cluster of highly shared sequence variants was recorded as a likely sequencing artifact. It emerged from a later analysis that several of the most significant clusters appeared to be linked to common viral pathogens.

CDR1 MNHNS and CDR2 SASEGT come from the germline V gene. Trimming removed 4 bases from V and 5 bases from J; junction bases left unmatched: 6. The CDR3 runs 15 residues. The donors (healthy individuals) were bone marrow donors. To note about this clone: Its antigen is currently unknown.

The primer mix had 60 Vbeta and 13 Jbeta primers. Assay: immunoSEQ multiplex PCR; the TCRdb copy retains only in-frame clones and omits some. Counted here are some 130,000 clones, roughly four fifths occurring once; the ten biggest clones make up approximately 2%. The chain is built from TRBV6-1 and TRBJ2-7, with 12 bases aligning to TRBD1. This clonotype originated in a man aged 25 to 45 in good health and CMV-seronegative. The sequencing sample was made of PBMCs. This CDR3 is CASSAPGQGADEQYF. The CDR3 coding sequence is TGTGCCAGCAGTGCACCGGGACAGGGGGCGGACGAGCAGTACTTC.